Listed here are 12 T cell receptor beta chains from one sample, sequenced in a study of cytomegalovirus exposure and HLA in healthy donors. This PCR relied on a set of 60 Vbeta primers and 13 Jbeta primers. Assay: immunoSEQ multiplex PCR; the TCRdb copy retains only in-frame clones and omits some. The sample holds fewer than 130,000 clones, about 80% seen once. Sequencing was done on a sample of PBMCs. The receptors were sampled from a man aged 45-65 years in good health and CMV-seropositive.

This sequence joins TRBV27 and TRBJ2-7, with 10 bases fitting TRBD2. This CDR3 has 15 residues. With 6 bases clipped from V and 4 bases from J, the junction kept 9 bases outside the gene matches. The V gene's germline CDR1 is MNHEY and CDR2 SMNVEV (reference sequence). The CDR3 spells CASRGSGGALYEQYF. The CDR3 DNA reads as TGTGCCAGCAGGGGAAGCGGGGGGGCACTATACGAGCAGTACTTC.

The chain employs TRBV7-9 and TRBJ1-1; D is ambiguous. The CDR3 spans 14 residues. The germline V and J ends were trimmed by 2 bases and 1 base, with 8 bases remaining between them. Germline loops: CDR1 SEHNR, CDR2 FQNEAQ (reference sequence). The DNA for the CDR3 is TGTGCCAGCAGCTTATACCGGGAGAACACTGAAGCTTTCTTT. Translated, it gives CASSLYRENTEAFF.

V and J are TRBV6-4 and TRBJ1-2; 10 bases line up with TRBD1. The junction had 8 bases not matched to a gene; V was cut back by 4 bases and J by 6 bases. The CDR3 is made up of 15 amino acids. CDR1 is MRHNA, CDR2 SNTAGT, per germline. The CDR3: CASSAGTGEGDGYTF. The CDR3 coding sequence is TGTGCCAGCAGTGCCGGGACAGGGGAAGGCGATGGCTACACCTTC.

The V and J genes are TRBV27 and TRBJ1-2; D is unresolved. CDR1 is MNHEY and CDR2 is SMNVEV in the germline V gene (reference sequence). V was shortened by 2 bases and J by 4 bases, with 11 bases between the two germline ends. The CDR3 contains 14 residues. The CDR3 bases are TGTGCCAGCAGTTTAATCGAGGATCTCTATGGCTACACCTTC. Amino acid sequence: CASSLIEDLYGYTF.

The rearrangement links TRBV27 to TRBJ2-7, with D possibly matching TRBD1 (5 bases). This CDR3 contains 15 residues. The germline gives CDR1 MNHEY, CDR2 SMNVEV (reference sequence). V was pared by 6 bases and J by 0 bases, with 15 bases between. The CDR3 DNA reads TGTGCCAGCAGCTGGAAGGGCAGGGCCTCCTACGAGCAGTACTTC. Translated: CASSWKGRASYEQYF.

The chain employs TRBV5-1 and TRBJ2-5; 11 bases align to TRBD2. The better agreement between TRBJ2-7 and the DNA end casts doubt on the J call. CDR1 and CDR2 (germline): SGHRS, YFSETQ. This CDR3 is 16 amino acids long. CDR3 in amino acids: CASSSPGLAAVNEQYF. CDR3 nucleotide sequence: TGCGCCAGCAGCTCCCCGGGACTAGCGGCCGTAAACGAGCAGTACTTC.

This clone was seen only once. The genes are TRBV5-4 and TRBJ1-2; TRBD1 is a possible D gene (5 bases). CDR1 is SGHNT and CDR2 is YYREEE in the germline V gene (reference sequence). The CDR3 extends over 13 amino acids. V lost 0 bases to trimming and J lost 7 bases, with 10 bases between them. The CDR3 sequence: CASSLVGGLGYTF. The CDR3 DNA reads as TGTGCCAGCAGCTTGGTTGGGGGACTTGGCTACACCTTC.

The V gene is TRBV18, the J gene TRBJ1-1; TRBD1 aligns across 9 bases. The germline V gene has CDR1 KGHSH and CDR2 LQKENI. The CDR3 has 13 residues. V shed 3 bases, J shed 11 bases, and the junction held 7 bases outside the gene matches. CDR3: CASSPRDRVAAFF. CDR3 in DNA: TGTGCCAGCTCACCCCGGGACAGGGTGGCGGCTTTCTTT.

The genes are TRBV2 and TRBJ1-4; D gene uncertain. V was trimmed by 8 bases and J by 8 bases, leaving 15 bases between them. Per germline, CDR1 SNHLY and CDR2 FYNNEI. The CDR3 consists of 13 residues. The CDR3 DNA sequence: TGTGCCAGCGGTCAGGAAAGAAGGGAAAAACTGTTTTTT. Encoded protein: CASGQERREKLFF. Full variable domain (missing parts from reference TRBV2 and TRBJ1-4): EPEVTQTPSHQVTQMGQEVILRCVPISNHLYFYWYRQILGQKVEFLVSFYNNEISEKSEIFDDQFSVERPDGSNFTLKIRSTKLEDSAMYFCASGQERREKLFFGSGTQLSVL.

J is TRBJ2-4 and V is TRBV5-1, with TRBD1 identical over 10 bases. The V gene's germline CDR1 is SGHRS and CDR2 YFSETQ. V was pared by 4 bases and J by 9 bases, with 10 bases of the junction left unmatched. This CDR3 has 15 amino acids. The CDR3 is CASSRDSGTGVIQYF. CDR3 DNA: TGCGCCAGCAGCCGAGATAGCGGGACAGGGGTCATTCAGTACTTC.

CDR3 DNA sequence: TGCGCCAGCAGCCAAGATGTCGGGGGCTACACCTTC. Its translation: CASSQDVGGYTF. The chain recombines TRBV4-1 with TRBJ1-2, with D unresolved. V lost 0 bases, J lost 8 bases, and 7 bases lay in between. CDR3 size: 12 residues. The germline V gene has CDR1 MGHRA and CDR2 YSYEKL.

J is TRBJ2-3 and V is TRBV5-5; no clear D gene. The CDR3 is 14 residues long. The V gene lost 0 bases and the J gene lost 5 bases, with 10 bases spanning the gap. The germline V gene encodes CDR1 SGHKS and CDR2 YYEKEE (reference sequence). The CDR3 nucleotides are TGTGCCAGCAGCTTGGCCAAACTTCAAGATACGCAGTATTTT. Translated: CASSLAKLQDTQYF.